The clone carrying this T cell receptor beta chain showed up just a few times. This specimen belongs to a study of tumor-infiltrating lymphocytes in oesophageal squamous cell carcinoma. The CDR3 has 16 residues. Germline V lookup: CDR1 SGHVS, CDR2 FQNEAQ. TCRdb used MiXCR to reprocess the PCR reads, holding one entry per CDR3 protein. The data hold about 12,000 distinct CDR3 sequences, with 50% to 65% observed a single time. The specimen was esophageal tumor tissue. J is TRBJ2-4 and V is TRBV7-8; 9 bases are a match to TRBD1. The J call may be wrong; the DNA end is better matched by TRBJ2-1. This clonotype was sampled from a female donor with esophageal squamous cell carcinoma. Here the CDR3 reads CASSLGWGQGYNEQFF. DNA of the CDR3: TGTGCCAGCAGCTTAGGCTGGGGACAGGGATACAATGAGCAGTTCTTC.